The rows below give T cell receptor beta chains drawn from one sample of a study of CXCR3-negative and CXCR3-positive naive CD8 T cells. TCRdb re-called the 5' RACE reads; every CDR3 protein appears as one record, without DNA. The sample table sets out about 130,000 distinct CDR3 sequences. Sequencing used naive CXCR3- CD8+ T cells from blood. The receptors originated from a human donor in good health. Some clones in this sample may be carry-over from other donors' samples. Each CDR3 is given with its conserved first and last residue.

TRBV21-1	TRBJ1-1	CASYGTNTEAFF
TRBV30	TRBJ1-1	CAWSVIRDTEAFF
TRBV28	TRBJ2-2	CASAGTNTGELFF
TRBV5-1	TRBJ2-7	CASSFDRDRYF
TRBV28	TRBJ2-3	CASSPGLAGESTDTQYF
TRBV10-2	TRBJ2-1	CASGTGVWNEQFF
TRBV11-2	TRBJ2-3	CASSEGLAASTDTQYF
TRBV9	TRBJ2-3	CASSGKMGESTGTQYF
TRBV5-5	TRBJ1-1	CASSSGEIEAFF
TRBV29-1	TRBJ1-4	CSVEVPGSNEKLFF
TRBV7-9	TRBJ2-7	CASSPTGESYEQYF
TRBV10-1	TRBJ1-2	CASSDPGTEDLNYGYTF
TRBV25-1	TRBJ2-2	CASSDWDRGITGELFF
TRBV4-1	TRBJ1-1	CASSQTGTGISEAFF
TRBV5-4	TRBJ2-7	CASSLAEISYEQYF
TRBV28	TRBJ2-7	CASSFFKGDLSYEQYF
TRBV7-9	TRBJ2-2	CASSLSGSITGELFF
TRBV24-1	TRBJ2-1	CATSDFGSGLEGNEQFF
TRBV4-2	TRBJ1-5	CASSQEQGAGQPQHF
TRBV11-2	TRBJ2-7	CASSLGLGTYEQYF
TRBV7-9	TRBJ2-5	CASSHRTGMRETQYF
TRBV7-9	TRBJ2-5	CASSSQGFPETQYF
TRBV5-6	TRBJ2-7	CASSLPGGEQYF